Detailed here is one T cell receptor beta chain. What it recognizes is unknown. This CDR3 is missing its conserved last phenylalanine or tryptophan, likely due to a read error. Taking about 20-31 mg of unsorted bulk tissue, the authors co-extracted RNA and DNA. Sampling targeted five separate regions of each tumor, which included the tumor centre. These data come from a study of tumor-infiltrating lymphocytes in primary liver carcinoma. Study at large: The yield of productive TCRbeta reads per sample was roughly 3.65 to 8 million and was similar across tissue types.

General study findings and limits: Among the pair types, tumor region pairs showed more overlap than tumor-adjacent and tumor-blood pairs. The study found only about 7-24% of top clones in all five tumor regions.

Making TCR beta cDNA involved 400 to 600 ng total RNA and a constant-region primer. Three nested multiplex PCR rounds, a slightly modified ARM-PCR, produced the libraries for TCR beta. Each of the first two PCR rounds ran 9 to 11 cycles with TRBV1-TRBV30 forward and C-beta reverse primers. TCRdb reprocessed the multiplex PCR reads with MiXCR, giving one entry per CDR3 protein. Among approximately 110,000 distinct CDR3 sequences, approximately 78% were seen once, and the ten largest hold approximately 20%. The CDR3 runs 11 residues. Germline CDR1 is SQVTM and CDR2 is ANQGSEA. This chain connects TRBV29-1 to TRBJ1-1; D gene ambiguous. The sample was liver tumor tissue from sampling region 3. Subset specified: tumor region T3, left-lateral pole. The clonotype originates from a middle-aged man with primary liver carcinoma and hepatitis B virus infection. CDR3 residues: CSVIENAEAFI. The CDR3 nucleotides are TGCAGCGTTATTGAGAACGCTGAAGCTTTCATT.